This TCR beta chain was obtained from a study of graft-versus-host responses after intestinal transplantation. There are 18 residues in the CDR3. Germline-derived CDR1 and CDR2 are SGHRS and YFSETQ. The V and J ends lost 0 bases and 4 bases, in that order; junction bases with no gene match: 10. This clone has just a few counts. Measured with immunoSEQ multiplex PCR; TCRdb has only the in-frame clones, and not every one. The sample consists of some 5,200 clones, approximately 25% of them appearing once. The J gene is TRBJ2-3, the V gene TRBV5-1; TRBD2 matches 11 bases. The starting material was alloreactive CD4+ T cells from a mixed lymphocyte reaction culture, obtained before transplantation. As to subset: CFSE-low proliferating T cells sorted from approximately 6-day pre-transplant mixed lymphocyte reaction (GvH or HvG direction). The clonotype comes from a human patient who was an organ donor for intestinal transplantation. The CDR3 nucleotides are TGCGCCAGCAGCTTGGATAGCGGGGGGGCGGGCTTCGCAGATACGCAGTATTTT. This codes for CASSLDSGGAGFADTQYF.